These 18 T cell receptor beta chains were all obtained from the same sample, sequenced in a study of blood T cell repertoires in COVID-19. The data were produced by immunoSEQ multiplex PCR, yet TCRdb's version contains in-frame clones alone and is incomplete. The sample includes roughly 120,000 clones, less than 90% of them seen just once. Source material: peripheral blood. These receptors all stem from a man in his sixties or seventies with acute or convalescent COVID-19.

This rearrangement joins TRBV6-2 or TRBV6-3 to TRBJ1-2, with a possible D match to TRBD1 (5 bases). Germline lookup yields CDR1 MNHEY and CDR2 SVGEGT. Trimming took 2 bases from V and 1 from J, leaving 20 bases between them. There are 18 residues in the CDR3. The CDR3 nucleotides read TGTGCCAGCAGTTACCCTACCGCTAACCAGGGAAATAACTATGGCTACACCTTC. Protein sequence: CASSYPTANQGNNYGYTF.

The V and J genes are TRBV10-1 and TRBJ2-3, with TRBD2 matching over 11 bases. The V gene end was trimmed by 5 bases and the J gene end by 6 bases; junction bases not matched to a gene: 7. CDR3 length equals 15 residues. CDR1 WNHNN and CDR2 SYGVQD come from the germline V gene (reference sequence). CDR3 DNA sequence: TGCGCCAGCAGTATGACTAGCGGGACAGGGGATACGCAGTATTTT. Its translation: CASSMTSGTGDTQYF.

V usage is TRBV9 and J usage is TRBJ1-6; 9 bases are a match to TRBD1. Germline V lookup: CDR1 SGDLS, CDR2 YYNGEE. With 2 bases clipped from V and 10 bases from J, the junction kept 4 bases outside the gene matches. CDR3 length equals 14 residues. CDR3: CASSVGQGSSPLHF. The CDR3 DNA sequence: TGTGCCAGCAGCGTTGGACAGGGGTCGTCACCCCTCCACTTT.

A few counts support this clone. The chain uses TRBV5-4 and TRBJ1-5, with D uncertain. Looked up from germline, CDR1 is SGHNT and CDR2 is YYREEE (reference sequence). Trimming took off 1 base at V and 5 bases at J, with 13 bases between the two ends. The CDR3 loop spans 15 amino acids. The CDR3: CASSLNGREDQPQHF. The CDR3 nucleotides read TGTGCCAGCAGCTTGAATGGAAGGGAGGATCAGCCCCAGCATTTT.

This clone is a singleton in its sample. This sequence joins TRBV7-9 and TRBJ1-2; 7 positions agree with TRBD1. The CDR3 sequence is 17 residues long. In germline, CDR1 is SEHNR, CDR2 FQNEAQ (reference sequence). Trimming at V came to 5 bases and at J to 2 bases, leaving 14 bases not matched to a gene. DNA of the CDR3: TGTGCCAGCAGCCCGAATACTGACAGGGCGGGGAACTATGGCTACACCTTC. This gives the protein CASSPNTDRAGNYGYTF.

About this clone itself: The DNA is omitted, as the CDR3 cannot be located on it reliably, and the CDR3 follows TCRdb's listing. V and J are TRBV6-5 and TRBJ1-2; TRBD1, the table's D call, lacks a check against the DNA. The CDR3 region is 14 residues in length, termini included. Looked up from germline, CDR1 is MNHEY and CDR2 is SVGAGI. The CDR3 reads CASSFGPGLYGYTF.

The genes are TRBV24-1 and TRBJ2-2, with 7 bases aligning to TRBD2. The CDR3 has 16 residues. From germline, CDR1 is KGHDR and CDR2 SFDVKD. The junction had 7 bases not matched to a gene; V was cut back by 3 bases and J by 4 bases. In DNA, the CDR3 is TGTGCCACCAGTGATACCGGACTAGGTCTCACCGGGGAGCTGTTTTTT. The encoded protein is CATSDTGLGLTGELFF.

V usage is TRBV5-6 and J usage is TRBJ1-2; 7 bases match TRBD1. Looked up from germline, CDR1 is SGHDT and CDR2 is YYEEEE. The CDR3 loop spans 14 amino acids. After removal of 4 bases from V and 7 bases from J, the junction contained 10 bases not matched to a gene. The CDR3 nucleotides read TGTGCCAGCAGCCTAAGACAGGGAACGGGTGGCTACACCTTC. The encoded protein is CASSLRQGTGGYTF.

This clone was seen a handful of times. The V call is TRBV4-2, the J call TRBJ1-2, with a weak D call TRBD1 (6 bases). The V end was cut by 1 base, the J end by 2 bases, with 11 bases between. Germline V gives CDR1 LGHNA, CDR2 YNFKEQ. The CDR3 runs 15 residues. In nucleotides, the CDR3 is TGTGCCAGCAGCCAAGCGGGGACAAACAACTATGGCTACACCTTC. The encoded protein is CASSQAGTNNYGYTF.

The chain uses TRBV29-1 and TRBJ1-1, with D possibly matching TRBD1 (6 bases). Germline lookup yields CDR1 SQVTM and CDR2 ANQGSEA. The V end was cut by 3 bases, the J end by 8 bases, with 13 bases between. This CDR3 region has 12 residues. CDR3 loop: CSVEMGGGEAFF. DNA of the CDR3: TGCAGCGTTGAGATGGGGGGGGGCGAAGCTTTCTTT. Supplemented by reference TRBV29-1 and TRBJ1-1, the full variable domain reads SAVISQKPSRDICQRGTSLTIQCQVDSQVTMMFWYRQQPGQSLTLIATANQGSEATYESGFVIDKFPISRPNLTFSTLTVSNMSPEDSSIYLCSVEMGGGEAFFGQGTRLTVV.

The chain joins TRBV18 to TRBJ2-3, with TRBD1 identical over 8 bases. This CDR3 is built from 15 residues. V lost 6 bases, J lost 1 base, and 6 bases stayed unmatched. Per the germline V gene, CDR1 is KGHSH and CDR2 is LQKENI. The CDR3 protein is CASSPGTGRTDTQYF. CDR3 in DNA: TGTGCCAGCTCTCCCGGGACAGGACGCACAGATACGCAGTATTTT.

This clone was detected only a few times. This chain connects TRBV18 to TRBJ2-1, with D perhaps matching TRBD1 (5 bases). There are 15 residues in the CDR3. Germline V lookup: CDR1 KGHSH, CDR2 LQKENI. The V end was cut by 2 bases, the J end by 2 bases, with 10 bases between. In DNA, the CDR3 is TGTGCCAGCTCACCAGCAGGGTCTACCTACAATGAGCAGTTCTTC. Translation: CASSPAGSTYNEQFF.

The sample holds a few counts of this clone. V gene TRBV28 combines with J gene TRBJ1-1, with a possible D match to TRBD1 (6 bases). Germline assignment: CDR1 MDHEN and CDR2 SYDVKM. CDR3 size: 15 residues. The V end was cut by 5 bases, the J end by 1 base, with 14 bases between. The CDR3 DNA sequence: TGTGCCAGCAGTATCCCTGGGGACACGAACACTGAAGCTTTCTTT. Translating it yields CASSIPGDTNTEAFF.

The rearrangement uses TRBV12-3 or TRBV12-4 and TRBJ2-7; TRBD1 matches at 8 bases. V lost 6 bases, J lost 7 bases, and 8 bases stayed unmatched. This CDR3 comprises 13 residues. DNA of the CDR3: TGTGCCAGCAGCCCGGGACAGGTGAGGGAGCAGTACTTC. This translates into CASSPGQVREQYF.

CDR3 protein: CASSRTPDGGFVRYF. In DNA, the CDR3 is TGTGCCAGCAGCCGTACACCCGACGGCGGCTTTGTCCGGTACTTC. This chain joins TRBV7-2 and TRBJ2-5; no clear D. Trimming took off 5 bases at V and 13 bases at J, with 26 bases between the two ends. The germline V gene has CDR1 SGHTA and CDR2 FQGNSA. CDR3 length: 15 residues.

This chain uses TRBV29-1 with TRBJ1-5; D possibly corresponds to TRBD1 (5 bases). This CDR3 comprises 13 residues. In germline, CDR1 is SQVTM, CDR2 ANQGSEA. V lost 4 bases and J 3 bases, leaving 10 bases between the germline ends. CDR3 protein: CSVATGPNQPQHF. The DNA of the CDR3 is TGCAGCGTTGCAACAGGACCCAATCAGCCCCAGCATTTT.

The chain carries TRBV4-1 and TRBJ1-5; D unclear. V was trimmed by 0 bases and J by 9 bases, leaving 12 bases between them. Germline V CDR1 and CDR2: MGHRA, YSYEKL. This CDR3 has 14 amino acids. This chain's CDR3 is CASSQEGRRWPQHF. CDR3 DNA: TGCGCCAGCAGCCAAGAGGGCAGAAGGTGGCCCCAGCATTTT.

The chain recombines TRBV28 with TRBJ1-6; possibly TRBD1 for D (5 bases). Trimming pared 5 bases from V and 8 bases from J, leaving 28 bases between. From germline, CDR1 is MDHEN and CDR2 SYDVKM. This CDR3 is 19 amino acids long. In DNA, the CDR3 is TGTGCCAGCAGTCCCGCCGCCAGCCTAAAGGGACTGGTGGATTCACCCCTCCACTTT. Translated, it gives CASSPAASLKGLVDSPLHF. The full variable domain, in which reference TRBV28 and TRBJ1-6 provide the parts outside the CDR3, is DVKVTQSSRYLVKRTGEKVFLECVQDMDHENMFWYRQDPGLGLRLIYFSYDVKMKEKGDIPEGYSVSREKKERFSLILESASTNQTSMYLCASSPAASLKGLVDSPLHFGNGTRLTVT.